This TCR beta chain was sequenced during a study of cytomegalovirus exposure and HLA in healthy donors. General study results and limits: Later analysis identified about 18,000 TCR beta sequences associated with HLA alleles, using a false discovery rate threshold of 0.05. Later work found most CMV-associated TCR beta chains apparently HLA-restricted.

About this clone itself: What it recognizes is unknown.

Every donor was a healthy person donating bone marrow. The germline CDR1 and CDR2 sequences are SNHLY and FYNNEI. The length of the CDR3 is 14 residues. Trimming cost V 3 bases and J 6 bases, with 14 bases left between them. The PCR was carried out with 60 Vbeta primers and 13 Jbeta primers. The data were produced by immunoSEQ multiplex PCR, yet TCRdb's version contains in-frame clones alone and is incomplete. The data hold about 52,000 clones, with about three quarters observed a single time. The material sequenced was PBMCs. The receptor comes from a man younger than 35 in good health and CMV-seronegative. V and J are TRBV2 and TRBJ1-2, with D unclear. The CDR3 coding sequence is TGTGCCAGCAGTGACAGAGCGGAGCAAAATGGCTACACCTTC. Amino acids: CASSDRAEQNGYTF.